These 9 T cell receptor beta chains were sequenced from one sample in a study of cytomegalovirus exposure and HLA in healthy donors. Use of 60 Vbeta and 13 Jbeta primers characterized the PCR. The method was immunoSEQ multiplex PCR; TCRdb's version includes in-frame clones alone and lacks a portion of them. The sample carries 90,000 to 100,000 clones, approximately 80% recorded once. The specimen sequenced was PBMCs. These receptors were taken from a man in his fifties or sixties in good health and CMV-seronegative.

This chain links TRBV19 with TRBJ1-1; maybe TRBD1 (6 bases). This CDR3 comprises 13 residues. Germline CDR1 reads LNHDA; CDR2 reads SQIVND (reference sequence). The germline V and J ends were trimmed by 4 bases and 6 bases, with 12 bases remaining between them. In nucleotides, the CDR3 is TGTGCCAGTAGTAGACAGGTCAGGTCTGAAGCTTTCTTT. Translated, it gives CASSRQVRSEAFF.

V gene TRBV7-9 combines with J gene TRBJ1-1; no clear D gene. Germline lookup yields CDR1 SEHNR and CDR2 FQNEAQ (reference sequence). The V end lost 4 bases, the J end lost 2 bases, and 17 bases lay between the germline ends. The CDR3 sequence is 16 residues long. Written as DNA, the CDR3 is TGTGCCAGCAGCTCAACCGACATGTGGTTAAACACTGAAGCTTTCTTT. Amino acids: CASSSTDMWLNTEAFF.

The chain links TRBV29-1 to TRBJ2-6; D may be TRBD1 (5 bases). Germline-derived CDR1 and CDR2 are SQVTM and ANQGSEA. V was clipped by 2 bases and J by 0 bases, with 14 bases between them. This CDR3 contains 17 residues. The CDR3 reads CSVEISPRGSGANVLTF. CDR3 nucleotide sequence: TGCAGCGTTGAAATATCCCCAAGGGGCTCTGGGGCCAACGTCCTGACTTTC.

The chain is built from TRBV28 and TRBJ2-7; 8 bases agree with TRBD1. V dropped 2 bases and J dropped 3; count of bases not matched to a gene: 9. The CDR3 extends over 16 amino acids. Germline V CDR1 and CDR2: MDHEN, SYDVKM. Here the CDR3 DNA reads TGTGCCAGCAGTTTACGTACCCACAGGGGGGTCTACGAGCAGTACTTC. It yields the protein CASSLRTHRGVYEQYF.

The DNA for the CDR3 is TGTGCCAGCAGCCGAGCCGGAGCGGTCGCCGGGGAGCTGTTTTTT. It codes for CASSRAGAVAGELFF. This sequence joins TRBV11-2 and TRBJ2-2; D is possibly TRBD2 (5 bases). The ends were cut back, 5 bases at V and 6 bases at J, with 16 bases in the middle. CDR1 is SGHAT and CDR2 is FQNNGV in the germline V gene. The CDR3 loop spans 15 amino acids.

This rearrangement joins TRBV5-1 to TRBJ2-5; 9 bases fit TRBD1. The assigned J gene may be wrong: the sequence end matches TRBJ2-7 better. The CDR3 has 14 amino acids. From germline, CDR1 is SGHRS and CDR2 YFSETQ. The CDR3 nucleotides are TGCGCCAGCAGCTTGCCGGGACAGGGCTACGAGCAGTACTTC. It codes for CASSLPGQGYEQYF.

The V call is TRBV7-3, the J call TRBJ2-5; tentative D call: TRBD1 (5 bases). CDR1 and CDR2 from the germline V gene are SGHTA and FQGTGA. V gave up 2 bases and J gave up 4 bases, with 8 bases separating them. This CDR3 spans 13 amino acids. The CDR3 here is CASSLGAGETQYF. Here the CDR3 DNA reads TGTGCCAGCAGCTTAGGGGCCGGAGAGACCCAGTACTTC.

The chain is built from TRBV29-1 and TRBJ1-2; 9 bases map to TRBD1. CDR1 and CDR2 (germline): SQVTM, ANQGSEA. With V trimmed by 3 bases and J by 8 bases, 10 bases remained unmatched. The CDR3 runs to 14 residues. The CDR3 reads CSVERDRVLWGYTF. In DNA, the CDR3 is TGCAGCGTTGAGCGGGACAGGGTTCTTTGGGGCTACACCTTC.

The rearrangement links TRBV11-1 to TRBJ2-7; a weak D match, TRBD1 (6 bases). This CDR3 comprises 12 residues. Trimming took off 5 bases at V and 3 bases at J, with 8 bases between the two ends. Germline V gene lookup returns CDR1 SGHAT and CDR2 FQDESV (reference sequence). CDR3 sequence (DNA): TGTGCCAGCAGCGAACAGGGCTACGAGCAGTACTTC. This codes for CASSEQGYEQYF.